These 24 T cell receptor beta chains were all obtained from the same sample, sequenced in a study of OX40 agonist ivuxolimab in advanced cancers. Produced via immunoSEQ multiplex PCR; TCRdb's table is partial and in-frame only. The repertoire holds 70,000 to 95,000 clones, about 86% seen once, with approximately 1.9% in the top ten. Material: CD4+ or CD8+ T cells sorted from blood, obtained in a trial of the OX40 agonist ivuxolimab. Receptors originate from an adult with an advanced solid tumor such as melanoma, head and neck, liver or kidney cancer.

V is TRBV7-9 and J is TRBJ2-5; possibly TRBD1 or TRBD2 for D (5 bases each). The germline V gene encodes CDR1 SEHNR and CDR2 FQNEAQ (reference sequence). There are 14 residues in the CDR3. V lost 1 base, J lost 2 bases, and 8 bases lay in between. The CDR3 reads CASSLGGIQETQYF. The CDR3 DNA follows: TGTGCCAGCAGCTTAGGGGGGATTCAAGAGACCCAGTACTTC.

The rearrangement joins TRBV28 to TRBJ1-5; D ambiguous. V was clipped by 8 bases and J by 5 bases, with 10 bases between them. The length of the CDR3 is 12 residues. Germline V gene lookup returns CDR1 MDHEN and CDR2 SYDVKM. CDR3 coding DNA: TGTGCCAGCTGGGCGGTTGATCAGCCCCAGCATTTT. Residues: CASWAVDQPQHF.

The genes are TRBV28 and TRBJ1-2; D is undetermined. Germline assignment: CDR1 MDHEN and CDR2 SYDVKM. V was cut by 4 bases and J by 0 bases, with 15 bases left in between. The CDR3 runs 16 residues. This CDR3 reads CASSSSGVLANYGYTF. In DNA, the CDR3 is TGTGCCAGCAGTTCCTCAGGCGTATTAGCTAACTATGGCTACACCTTC.

The chain joins TRBV6-5 to TRBJ1-2; D is possibly TRBD1 (5 bases). The germline V gene encodes CDR1 MNHEY and CDR2 SVGAGI. This CDR3 is built from 13 residues. Trimming left V 6 bases short and J 5 bases short, with 13 bases between. The CDR3 DNA reads as TGTGCCAGCAGCTACGGACACCTATATGGCTACACCTTC. This sequence encodes CASSYGHLYGYTF.

This clone was observed a few times. V is TRBV6-1 and J is TRBJ2-3, with TRBD2 matching 8 bases. The CDR3 consists of 15 residues. The V and J ends lost 5 bases and 6 bases, in that order; junction bases with no gene match: 10. Per the germline V gene, CDR1 is MNHNS and CDR2 is SASEGT. CDR3 DNA: TGTGCCAGCAGTAGTCGGGGGGGCGAAGACGATACGCAGTATTTT. This codes for CASSSRGGEDDTQYF.

The chain links TRBV7-2 to TRBJ1-2; the D gene is possibly TRBD1 (6 bases). Germline V gene data show CDR1 as SGHTA and CDR2 as FQGNSA. The V end was cut by 5 bases, the J end by 4 bases, with 17 bases between. The CDR3 runs 15 residues. The CDR3 protein is CASSAHGGAGYGYTF. In DNA, the CDR3 is TGTGCCAGCAGCGCCCACGGGGGCGCCGGCTATGGCTACACCTTC.

The rearrangement joins TRBV7-6 to TRBJ1-4; 11 bases align to TRBD1. The CDR3 runs to 15 residues. The V segment lost 5 bases and the J segment 8 bases; nucleotides outside the gene matches: 7. The V gene's germline CDR1 is SGHVS and CDR2 FNYEAQ. CDR3: CASSRTGGYREKLFF. The CDR3, as DNA: TGTGCCAGCAGCAGGACAGGGGGCTACAGAGAAAAACTGTTTTTT. Full variable domain (outside the CDR3, taken from reference TRBV7-6 and TRBJ1-4): GAGVSQSPRYKVTKRGQDVALRCDPISGHVSLYWYRQALGQGPEFLTYFNYEAQQDKSGLPNDRFSAERPEGSISTLTIQRTEQRDSAMYRCASSRTGGYREKLFFGSGTQLSVL.

The chain has TRBV4-1 and TRBJ1-5; 7 bases agree with TRBD1. Germline trimming cut 4 bases from V and 3 bases from J; bases unmatched to any gene: 9. The CDR3 has 16 residues. CDR1 and CDR2 (germline): MGHRA, YSYEKL. CDR3 sequence: CASSPQGGTFNQPQHF. The CDR3 DNA sequence: TGCGCCAGCAGCCCGCAGGGGGGTACGTTCAATCAGCCCCAGCATTTT.

This clone was found a few times. The chain uses TRBV29-1 and TRBJ2-3, with D possibly TRBD1 on 6 matching bases. V lost 3 bases and J lost 4, with 14 bases in between. This CDR3 has 14 amino acids. The germline V gene has CDR1 SQVTM and CDR2 ANQGSEA. In nucleotides, the CDR3 is TGCAGCGTTGAGGGGGCGAGGGGCGCAGATACGCAGTATTTT. Its translation: CSVEGARGADTQYF.

J is TRBJ2-7 and V is TRBV19; possible D gene TRBD1, 6 bases. The CDR3 contains 15 residues. Between the trimmed V and J ends, which lost 4 bases and 2 bases, there was a span of 15 bases. Germline V gives CDR1 LNHDA, CDR2 SQIVND (reference sequence). CDR3 amino acids: CASSRSGTQTYEQYF. The CDR3 bases are TGTGCCAGTAGTAGGTCCGGGACACAAACCTACGAGCAGTACTTC.

The chain carries TRBV6-1 and TRBJ2-5; D unresolved. Germline values: CDR1 MNHNS, CDR2 SASEGT. The CDR3 covers 13 residues. The V gene lost 5 bases and the J gene lost 5 bases, with 12 bases spanning the gap. The CDR3 loop reads CASSWASAETQYF. The CDR3 region has the DNA TGTGCCAGCAGTTGGGCGTCGGCGGAGACCCAGTACTTC.

The chain employs TRBV11-3 and TRBJ2-3; tentatively, D is TRBD2 (5 bases). Germline V gene data show CDR1 as SGHNT and CDR2 as YENEEA. The ends were cut back, 4 bases at V and 5 bases at J, with 16 bases in the middle. The CDR3 is 15 amino acids. CDR3 amino acids: CASSSFPGGRDTQYF. As DNA, the CDR3 is TGTGCCAGCAGCTCCTTTCCCGGTGGGAGAGATACGCAGTATTTT.

V gene TRBV19 combines with J gene TRBJ1-4, with 8 positions matching TRBD1. CDR1 and CDR2 (germline): LNHDA, SQIVND (reference sequence). This CDR3 region has 17 residues. V lost 5 bases to trimming and J lost 7 bases; unmatched junction nucleotides: 15. CDR3: CASSPRTGNGRIEKLFF. CDR3 DNA sequence: TGTGCCAGTAGTCCCCGGACAGGGAATGGCCGGATTGAAAAACTGTTTTTT.

The V call is TRBV15, the J call TRBJ1-6, with TRBD1 matching 7 bases. The CDR3 consists of 15 residues. The ends lost 3 bases at V and 10 bases at J; junction bases unmatched: 9. The germline CDR1 and CDR2 sequences are LNHNV and YYDKDF (reference sequence). The CDR3 region has the DNA TGTGCCACCAGCAGGAGGGACAGTGCAAAGTCACCCCTCCACTTT. Amino acid sequence: CATSRRDSAKSPLHF.

The chain links TRBV30 to TRBJ1-4; D unclear. This CDR3 spans 13 amino acids. V lost 3 bases, J lost 3 bases, and 8 bases lay in between. Germline values: CDR1 GTSNPN, CDR2 SVGIG (reference sequence). CDR3 DNA: TGTGCCTGGAGCAAGTCCTCTAATGAAAAACTGTTTTTT. This encodes CAWSKSSNEKLFF.

This chain links TRBV4-2 with TRBJ1-3; possible D gene TRBD1, 5 bases. Per germline, CDR1 LGHNA and CDR2 YNFKEQ. The ends were cut back, 1 base at V and 0 bases at J, with 13 bases in the middle. The CDR3 covers 17 residues. CDR3 DNA: TGTGCCAGCAGCCAAGTAAGGGGAGGAATCTCTGGAAACACCATATATTTT. It is translated as CASSQVRGGISGNTIYF.

The V and J genes are TRBV7-2 and TRBJ2-3; D gene unclear. The CDR3 covers 12 residues. Trimming pared 5 bases from V and 5 bases from J, leaving 8 bases between. CDR1 SGHTA and CDR2 FQGNSA come from the germline V gene. CDR3 sequence reads: CASSSLGDTQYF. The CDR3 DNA reads as TGTGCCAGCAGCAGTCTTGGAGATACGCAGTATTTT.

This clone was seen more than once but under ten times. The CDR3 region has the DNA TGTGCCAGCAGTGAAGGCAGACTTACCTACGAGCAGTACTTC. Translation: CASSEGRLTYEQYF. This chain joins TRBV2 and TRBJ2-7; D remains ambiguous. Trimming removed 1 base from V and 2 bases from J, with 9 bases in between. The CDR3 totals 14 residues. The germline V gene has CDR1 SNHLY and CDR2 FYNNEI.

This clone was found once. The V call is TRBV19, the J call TRBJ1-6; possibly TRBD1 for D (5 bases). CDR1 is LNHDA and CDR2 is SQIVND in the germline V gene (reference sequence). This CDR3 is 13 amino acids long. V was trimmed by 9 bases and J by 11 bases, leaving 17 bases between them. The chain's CDR3 is CASSRDAWAPLHF. The CDR3 DNA reads as TGTGCCAGCTCCCGGGACGCCTGGGCACCCCTCCACTTT. The whole variable domain, filled in from reference TRBV19 and TRBJ1-6, reads DGGITQSPKYLFRKEGQNVTLSCEQNLNHDAMYWYRQDPGQGLRLIYYSQIVNDFQKGDIAEGYSVSREKKESFPLTVTSAQKNPTAFYLCASSRDAWAPLHFGNGTRLTVT.

This chain joins TRBV13 and TRBJ2-3; 8 bases match TRBD2. CDR1 is PRHDT and CDR2 is FYEKMQ in the germline V gene (reference sequence). With V trimmed by 1 base and J by 1 base, 4 bases remained unmatched. This CDR3 spans 16 amino acids. DNA for the CDR3: TGTGCCAGCAGCTTAGTCGGGGGGGCACGCACAGATACGCAGTATTTT. It yields the protein CASSLVGGARTDTQYF.

V is TRBV30 and J is TRBJ1-5; TRBD1 aligns across 9 bases. CDR3 length: 14 residues. Trimming at V came to 3 bases and at J to 4 bases, leaving 4 bases not matched to a gene. Germline V gives CDR1 GTSNPN, CDR2 SVGIG (reference sequence). The CDR3 region is CAWRQGATNQPQHF. CDR3 nucleotides: TGTGCCTGGAGACAGGGGGCAACAAATCAGCCCCAGCATTTT.

The chain carries TRBV2 and TRBJ1-3, with 9 bases that match TRBD1. The CDR3 is made up of 15 amino acids. The germline CDR1 and CDR2 sequences are SNHLY and FYNNEI. J gave up 0 bases and V 6 bases, and 3 bases lay outside the gene matches. CDR3 nucleotides: TGTGCCAGCAGGGACAGGGGCGGCTCTGGAAACACCATATATTTT. Amino acids: CASRDRGGSGNTIYF.

V gene TRBV6-4 combines with J gene TRBJ2-7; no clear D gene. Germline V gene data show CDR1 as MRHNA and CDR2 as SNTAGT. This CDR3 has 11 residues. V was shortened by 1 base and J by 5 bases, with 3 bases between the two germline ends. CDR3 nucleotides: TGTGCCAGCAGTGACTTGGACGAGCAGTACTTC. Its protein is CASSDLDEQYF.

The chain joins TRBV28 to TRBJ1-5, with D possibly being TRBD1 (6 bases). V was shortened by 8 bases and J by 7 bases, with 21 bases between the two germline ends. Looked up from germline, CDR1 is MDHEN and CDR2 is SYDVKM. The CDR3 covers 15 residues. CDR3 protein: CASRTFGGLGQPQHF. The CDR3 DNA reads as TGTGCCAGCCGTACGTTTGGGGGCTTGGGACAGCCCCAGCATTTT.